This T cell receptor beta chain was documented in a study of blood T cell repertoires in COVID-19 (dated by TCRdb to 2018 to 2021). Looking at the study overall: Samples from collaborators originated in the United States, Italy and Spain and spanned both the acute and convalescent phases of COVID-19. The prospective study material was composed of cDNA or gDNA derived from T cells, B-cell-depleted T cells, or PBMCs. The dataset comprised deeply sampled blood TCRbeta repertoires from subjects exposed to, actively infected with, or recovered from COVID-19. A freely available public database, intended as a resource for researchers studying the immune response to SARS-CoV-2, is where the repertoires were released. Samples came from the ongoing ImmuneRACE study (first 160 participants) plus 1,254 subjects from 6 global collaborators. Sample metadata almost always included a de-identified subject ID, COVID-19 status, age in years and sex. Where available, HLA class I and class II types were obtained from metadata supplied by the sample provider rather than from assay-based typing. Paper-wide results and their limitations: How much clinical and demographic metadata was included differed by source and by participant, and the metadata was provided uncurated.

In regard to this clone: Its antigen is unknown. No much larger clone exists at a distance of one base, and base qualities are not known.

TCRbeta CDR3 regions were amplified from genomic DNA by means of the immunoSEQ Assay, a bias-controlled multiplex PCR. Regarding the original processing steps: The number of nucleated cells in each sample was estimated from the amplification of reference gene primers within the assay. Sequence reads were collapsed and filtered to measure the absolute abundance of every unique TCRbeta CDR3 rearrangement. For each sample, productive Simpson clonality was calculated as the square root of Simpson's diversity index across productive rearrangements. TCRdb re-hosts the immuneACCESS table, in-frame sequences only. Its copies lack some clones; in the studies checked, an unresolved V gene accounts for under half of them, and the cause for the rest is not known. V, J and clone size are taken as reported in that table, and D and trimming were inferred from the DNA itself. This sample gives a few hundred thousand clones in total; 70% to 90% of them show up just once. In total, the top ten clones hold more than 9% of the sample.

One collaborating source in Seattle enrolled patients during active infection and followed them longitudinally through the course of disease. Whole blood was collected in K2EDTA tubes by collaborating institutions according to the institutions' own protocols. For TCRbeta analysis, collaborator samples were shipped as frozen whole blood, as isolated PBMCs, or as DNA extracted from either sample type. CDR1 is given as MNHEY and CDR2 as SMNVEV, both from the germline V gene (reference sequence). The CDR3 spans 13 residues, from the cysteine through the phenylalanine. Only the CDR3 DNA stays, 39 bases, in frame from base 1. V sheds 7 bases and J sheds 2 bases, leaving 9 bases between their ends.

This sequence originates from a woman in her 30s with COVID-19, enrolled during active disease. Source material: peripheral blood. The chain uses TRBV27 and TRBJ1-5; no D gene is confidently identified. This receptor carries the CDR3 CASKSGGNQPQHF. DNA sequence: TGTGCCAGCAAGAGCGGAGGCAATCAGCCCCAGCATTTT.